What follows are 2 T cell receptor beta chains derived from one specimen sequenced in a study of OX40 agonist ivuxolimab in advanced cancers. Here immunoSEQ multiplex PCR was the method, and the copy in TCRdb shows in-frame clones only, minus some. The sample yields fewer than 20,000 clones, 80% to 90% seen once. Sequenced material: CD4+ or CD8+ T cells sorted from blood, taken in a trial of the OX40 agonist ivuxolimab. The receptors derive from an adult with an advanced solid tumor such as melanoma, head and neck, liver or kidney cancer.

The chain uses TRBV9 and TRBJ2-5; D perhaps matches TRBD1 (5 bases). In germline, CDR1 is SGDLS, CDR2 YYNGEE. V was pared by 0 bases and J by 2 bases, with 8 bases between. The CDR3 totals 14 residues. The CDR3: CASSVGAGQETQYF. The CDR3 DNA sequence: TGTGCCAGCAGCGTAGGGGCAGGGCAAGAGACCCAGTACTTC. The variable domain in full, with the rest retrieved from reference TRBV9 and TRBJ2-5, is DSGVTQTPKHLITATGQRVTLRCSPRSGDLSVYWYQQSLDQGLQFLIQYYNGEERAKGNILERFSAQQFPDLHSELNLSSLELGDSALYFCASSVGAGQETQYFGPGTRLLVL.

CDR3 protein: CASSRVWGGTDTQYF. The CDR3 DNA follows: TGTGCCAGCAGCCGAGTTTGGGGTGGCACAGATACGCAGTATTTT. The rearrangement links TRBV6-5 to TRBJ2-3, with D unclear. Per the germline V gene, CDR1 is MNHEY and CDR2 is SVGAGI. V was pared by 6 bases and J by 1 base, with 14 bases between. The CDR3 runs 15 residues.